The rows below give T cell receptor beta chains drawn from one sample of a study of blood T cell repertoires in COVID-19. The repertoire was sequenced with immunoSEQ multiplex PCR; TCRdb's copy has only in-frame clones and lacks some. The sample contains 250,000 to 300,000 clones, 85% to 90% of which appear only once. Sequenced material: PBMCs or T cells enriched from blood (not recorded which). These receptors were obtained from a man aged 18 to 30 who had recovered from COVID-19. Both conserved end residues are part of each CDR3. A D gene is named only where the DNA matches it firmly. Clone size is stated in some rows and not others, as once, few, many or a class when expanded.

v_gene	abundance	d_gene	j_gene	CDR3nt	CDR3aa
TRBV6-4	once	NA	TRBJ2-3	TGTGCCAGCAGTGACGAGAACGAGGATACGCAGTATTTT	CASSDENEDTQYF
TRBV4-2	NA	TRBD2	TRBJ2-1	TGTGCCAGCAGCCAAGGAACTAGCGGGAGTCGCGATGAGCAGTTCTTC	CASSQGTSGSRDEQFF
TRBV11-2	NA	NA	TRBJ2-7	TGTGCCAGCTTACTGAACTCCTACGAGCAGTACTTC	CASLLNSYEQYF
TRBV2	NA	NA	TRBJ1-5	TGTGCCAGCAGTGAATCGGGTGGTCAGCCCCAGCATTTT	CASSESGGQPQHF
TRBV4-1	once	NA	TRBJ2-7	TGCGCCAGCAGCCGCGATATGCAGAGGCCCGAGCAGTACTTC	CASSRDMQRPEQYF
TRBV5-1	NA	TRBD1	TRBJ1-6	TGCGCCAGCAGCTTGTGGGAGTTGGACAGGAGCTCCTATAATTCACCCCTCCACTTT	CASSLWELDRSSYNSPLHF
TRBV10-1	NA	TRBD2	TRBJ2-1	TGCGCCAGCAGTGAGTGGCGGGGGGAATACAATGAGCAGTTCTTC	CASSEWRGEYNEQFF
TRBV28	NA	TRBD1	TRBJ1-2	TGTGCCAGCAGTTCTAGACCGGGACAGGGACGGGGCTACACCTTC	CASSSRPGQGRGYTF
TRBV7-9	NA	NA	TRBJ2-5	TGTGCCAGCAGCTTAGCGGCGGGGCTGAGTGTGACCCAGTACTTC	CASSLAAGLSVTQYF
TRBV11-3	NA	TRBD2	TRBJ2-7	TGTGCCAGCAGCTTTAGCGGGACTAGCGGGAGAGTCGAGCAGTACTTC	CASSFSGTSGRVEQYF
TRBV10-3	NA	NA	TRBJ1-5	TGTGCCATCAGTGAGAGGAGGGAAGGGGATGTAAATCAGCCCCAGCATTTT	CAISERREGDVNQPQHF
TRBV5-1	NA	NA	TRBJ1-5	TGCGCCAGCAGCATAACCCCCAAAGGACTAGCGCATTATAAAGGACAGCCCCAGCATTTT	CASSITPKGLAHYKGQPQHF
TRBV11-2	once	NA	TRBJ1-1	TGTGCCAGCAGCTTATCCATGAACACTGAAGCTTTCTTT	CASSLSMNTEAFF
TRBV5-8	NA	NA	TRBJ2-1	TGTGCCAGCAGCTTAGGGACATCGTCGGGCTGGTCCTACAATGAGCAGTTCTTC	CASSLGTSSGWSYNEQFF
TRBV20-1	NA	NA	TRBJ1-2	TGCAGTGCGGGGCCCCATGGCTACACCTTC	CSAGPHGYTF
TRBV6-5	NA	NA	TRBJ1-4	TGTGCCAGCGGTCCAGATAATGAAAAACTGTTTTTT	CASGPDNEKLFF
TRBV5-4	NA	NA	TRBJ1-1	TGTGCCAGCAGCTTGCGCGGGCGGGCAACTGAAGCTTTCTTT	CASSLRGRATEAFF
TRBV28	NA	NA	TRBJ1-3	TGTGCCAGCAAACAGACAGCTGGAAACACCATATATTTT	CASKQTAGNTIYF
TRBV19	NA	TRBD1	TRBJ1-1	TGTGCCAGTAGTCCGGGACAGGGGTGGACTGAAGCTTTCTTT	CASSPGQGWTEAFF
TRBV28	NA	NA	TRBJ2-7	TGTGCCAGCAGGAGGAACCCGGGGGACGGGACCTACGAGCAGTACTTC	CASRRNPGDGTYEQYF
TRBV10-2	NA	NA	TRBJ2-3	TGCGCCAGCACCCAATCGGGGGATAGTACAGATACGCAGTATTTT	CASTQSGDSTDTQYF
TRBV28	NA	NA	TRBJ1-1	TGTGCCAGCAGTTTATCGCAGGGCGGAGAAGCTTTCTTT	CASSLSQGGEAFF
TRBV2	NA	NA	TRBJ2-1	TGTGCCAGCGTGCAGGGGCGGGCGGCCTACAATGAGCAGTTCTTC	CASVQGRAAYNEQFF
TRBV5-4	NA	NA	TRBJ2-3	TGTGCCAGCAGCTGGAACCGAGCAGGGAACTCAGGCACAGATACGCAGTATTTT	CASSWNRAGNSGTDTQYF
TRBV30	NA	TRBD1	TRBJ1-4	TGTGCCTGGAGTAATTACAGGACAGGGAAGAATGAAAAACTGTTTTTT	CAWSNYRTGKNEKLFF
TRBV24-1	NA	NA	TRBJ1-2	TGTGCCACCAGTGATGCGGCCAGGGGAAACTATGGCTACACCTTC	CATSDAARGNYGYTF
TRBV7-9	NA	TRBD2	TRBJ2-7	TGTGCCAGCAGCCCGGGACTAGCGGCTTCATACGAGCAGTACTTC	CASSPGLAASYEQYF
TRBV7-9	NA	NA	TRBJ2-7	TGTGCCAGCAGCCCATTTACTAGTGACGGCTACGAGCAGTACTTC	CASSPFTSDGYEQYF
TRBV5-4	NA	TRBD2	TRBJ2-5	TGTGCCAGCAGCTTGGAGCGGGGGGACCAAGAGACCCAGTACTTC	CASSLERGDQETQYF
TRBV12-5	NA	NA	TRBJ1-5	TGTGCTAGTGGTTTGCCACTCGGGCCCCAGCATTTT	CASGLPLGPQHF
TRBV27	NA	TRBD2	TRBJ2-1	TGTGCCAGCAGCTCCTTAGTTTATACGGGGGGTGAGCAGTTCTTC	CASSSLVYTGGEQFF
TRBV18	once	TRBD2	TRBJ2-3	TGTGCCAGCTCACCTCCTGCTAGCGGGGGTCGAAATACGCAGTATTTT	CASSPPASGGRNTQYF
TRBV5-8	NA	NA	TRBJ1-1	TGTGCCAGCAGCTTCAACGGGAAAATGAACACTGAAGCTTTCTTT	CASSFNGKMNTEAFF
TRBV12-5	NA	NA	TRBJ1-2	TGTGCTAGTGACTCCGACAGAGCCCTCGGCTACACCTTC	CASDSDRALGYTF
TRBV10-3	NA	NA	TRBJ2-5	TGTGCCATCAGTGACTCAGAACAAGAGACCCAGTACTTC	CAISDSEQETQYF
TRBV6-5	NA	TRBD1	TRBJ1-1	TGTGCCAGCAGGACAGGGGGCCTGAGCGCTTTCTTT	CASRTGGLSAFF
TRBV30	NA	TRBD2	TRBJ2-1	TGTGCCTGGCGCCCTAGGGGCGGGAGTTACAATGAGCAGTTCTTC	CAWRPRGGSYNEQFF
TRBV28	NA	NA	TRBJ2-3	TGTGCCAGCAGTTTATGGGCCGGTCGACAGAGCACAGATACGCAGTATTTT	CASSLWAGRQSTDTQYF
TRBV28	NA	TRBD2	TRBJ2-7	TGTGCCAGCAGTTCCCCTAGCGGGAGGGACGAGCAGTACTTC	CASSSPSGRDEQYF
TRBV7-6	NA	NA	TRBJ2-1	TGTGCCAGCAGCTCGGCGCGGGTTGAGCAGTTCTTC	CASSSARVEQFF
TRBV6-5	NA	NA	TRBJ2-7	TGTGCCAGCAGGGCCGAGGGTCACTACGAGCAGTACTTC	CASRAEGHYEQYF
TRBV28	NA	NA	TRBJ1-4	TGTGCCAGCAGAGAACCGCGGGGTGAAAAACTGTTTTTT	CASREPRGEKLFF
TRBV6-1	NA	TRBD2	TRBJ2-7	TGTGCCAGCAGTGAAAACCCTAGCGGGGGCTCCTACGAGCAGTACTTC	CASSENPSGGSYEQYF
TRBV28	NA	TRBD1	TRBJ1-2	TGTGCCAGCAGTCTATCTGGGGACAGGAAATCTCATGGCTACACCTTC	CASSLSGDRKSHGYTF
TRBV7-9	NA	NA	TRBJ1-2	TGTGCCAGCAGCTTAGATGCAGGAGGCACGGATGGCTACACCTTC	CASSLDAGGTDGYTF
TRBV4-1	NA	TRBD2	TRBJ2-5	TGCGCCAGCAGCCCCTGGATGGCTAGCGGCCGTTGGGAGACCCAGTACTTC	CASSPWMASGRWETQYF
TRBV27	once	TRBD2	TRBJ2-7	TGTGCCAGCAGTTTAAGGGCGGGGGGCACCTACGAGCAGTACTTC	CASSLRAGGTYEQYF
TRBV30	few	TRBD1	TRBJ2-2	TGTGCCTGGAGTGGACAGGGGGGCCTTGGCGGGGAGCTGTTTTTT	CAWSGQGGLGGELFF
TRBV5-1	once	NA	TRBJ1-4	TGCGCCAGCAGCGGACAGAAAGCAACTAATGAAAAACTGTTTTTT	CASSGQKATNEKLFF
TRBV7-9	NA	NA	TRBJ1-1	TGTGCCAGCAGCCCGATCCGTTCGGGGGGTCCGGAAGCTTTCTTT	CASSPIRSGGPEAFF
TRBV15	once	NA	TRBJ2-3	TGTGCCACCAGCAGAGACAGGGTGAAGGCAGATACGCAGTATTTT	CATSRDRVKADTQYF
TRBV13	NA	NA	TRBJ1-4	TGTGCCAGCAGCGTGAAGGGAGTAGCTAATGAAAAACTGTTTTTT	CASSVKGVANEKLFF
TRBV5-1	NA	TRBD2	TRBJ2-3	TGCGCCAGCAGCTTGGCCGGGCTAGCGGGAGAGGGGCAGTATTTT	CASSLAGLAGEGQYF
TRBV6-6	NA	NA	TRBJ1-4	TGTGCCAGCAGCTTGACAGAGAATGAAAAACTGTTTTTT	CASSLTENEKLFF
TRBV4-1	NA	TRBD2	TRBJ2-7	TGCGCCAGCAGCCAAGATGCTAGCGGGAGGGGCTACGAGCAGTACTTC	CASSQDASGRGYEQYF
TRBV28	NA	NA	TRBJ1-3	TGTGCCAGCAGGGCCACCTCTGGAAACACCATATATTTT	CASRATSGNTIYF
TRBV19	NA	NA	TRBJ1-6	TGTGCCAGTAGTACGGGGACACCGAGTAACTCACCCCTCCACTTT	CASSTGTPSNSPLHF
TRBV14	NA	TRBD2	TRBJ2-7	TGTGCCAGCAGCCAAGAATCGCTAGCGGGAGGGCTATACGAGCAGTACTTC	CASSQESLAGGLYEQYF
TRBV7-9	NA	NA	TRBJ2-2	TGTGCCAGCAGCCCCTTTTCCGGGGAGCTGTTTTTT	CASSPFSGELFF
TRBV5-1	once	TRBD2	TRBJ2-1	TGCGCCAGCAGCCCAGCTAGCGGGAGGGGCAATGAGCAGTTCTTC	CASSPASGRGNEQFF